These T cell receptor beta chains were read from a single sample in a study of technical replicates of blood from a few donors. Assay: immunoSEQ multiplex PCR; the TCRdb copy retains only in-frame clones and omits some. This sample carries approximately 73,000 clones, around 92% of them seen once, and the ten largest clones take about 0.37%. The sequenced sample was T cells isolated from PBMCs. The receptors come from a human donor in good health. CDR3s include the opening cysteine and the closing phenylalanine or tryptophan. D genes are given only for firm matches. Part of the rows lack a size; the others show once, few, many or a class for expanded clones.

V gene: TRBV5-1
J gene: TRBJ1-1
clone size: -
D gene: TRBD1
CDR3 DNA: TGCGCCAGCAGTTACCGACAGGGCCCATCGAACACTGAAGCTTTCTTT
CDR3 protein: CASSYRQGPSNTEAFF

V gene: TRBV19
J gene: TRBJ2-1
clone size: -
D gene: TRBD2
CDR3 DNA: TGTGCCAGTAGTCCCCTGACTAGCGGGAAGTACAATGAGCAGTTCTTC
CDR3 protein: CASSPLTSGKYNEQFF

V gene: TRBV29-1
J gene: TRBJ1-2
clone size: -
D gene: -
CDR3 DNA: TGCAGCGTTGAAGAAGGTGGGTGGGGGGGGTATGGCTACACCTTC
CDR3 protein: CSVEEGGWGGYGYTF

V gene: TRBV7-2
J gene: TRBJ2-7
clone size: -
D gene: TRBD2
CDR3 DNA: TGTGCCAGCAGCTTGCCCCGGGGCCGACTAGCGGGAGACGAGCAGTACTTC
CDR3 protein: CASSLPRGRLAGDEQYF

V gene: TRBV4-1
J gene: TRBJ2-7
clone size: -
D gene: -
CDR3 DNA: TGCGCCAGCAGCCAAGGTCTAGCGAATAACGAGCAGTACTTC
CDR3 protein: CASSQGLANNEQYF

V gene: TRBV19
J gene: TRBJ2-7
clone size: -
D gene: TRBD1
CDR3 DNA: TGTGCCAGTAGTCTTGACAGGGATTCCTACGAGCAGTACTTC
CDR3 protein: CASSLDRDSYEQYF

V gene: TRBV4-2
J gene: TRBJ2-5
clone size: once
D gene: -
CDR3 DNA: TGTGCCAGCAGTTTGGGGCTTCAAGAGACCCAGTACTTC
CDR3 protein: CASSLGLQETQYF

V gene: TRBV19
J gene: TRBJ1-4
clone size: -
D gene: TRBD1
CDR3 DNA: TGTGCCAGTAGTATAGGGGACAGAACTAATGAAAAACTGTTTTTT
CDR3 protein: CASSIGDRTNEKLFF

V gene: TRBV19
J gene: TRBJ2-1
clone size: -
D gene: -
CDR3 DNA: TGTGCCAGTAGTATCGCCGGAGACAGGCTCCCGTTCTTC
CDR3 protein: CASSIAGDRLPFF

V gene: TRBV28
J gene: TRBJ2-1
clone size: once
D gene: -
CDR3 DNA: TGTGCCAGCACCCGCGACGGAGGCTCCTACAATGAGCAGTTCTTC
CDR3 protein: CASTRDGGSYNEQFF

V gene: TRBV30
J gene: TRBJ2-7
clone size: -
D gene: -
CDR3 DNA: TGTGCCTGGAGTGTCGCTAGCAGTCACTACGAGCAGTACTTC
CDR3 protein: CAWSVASSHYEQYF

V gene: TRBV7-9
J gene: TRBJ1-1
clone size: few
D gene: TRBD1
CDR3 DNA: TGTGCCAGCAGCTCCTTGGGGACAGGGTGGGAAACTGAAGCTTTCTTT
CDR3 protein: CASSSLGTGWETEAFF

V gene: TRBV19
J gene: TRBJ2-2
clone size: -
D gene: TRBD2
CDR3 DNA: TGTGCCAGTAGTTTTAACAGGTGGGGGGACTATCAGAACACCGGGGAGCTGTTTTTT
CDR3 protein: CASSFNRWGDYQNTGELFF

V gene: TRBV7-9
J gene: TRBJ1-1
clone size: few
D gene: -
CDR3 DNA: TGTGCCAGCAGCCTGAAACAGGGTCCTTACACTGAAGCTTTCTTT
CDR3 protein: CASSLKQGPYTEAFF

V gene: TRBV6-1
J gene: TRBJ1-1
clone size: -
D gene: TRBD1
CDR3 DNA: TGTGCCAGCAGTGAACTATCACAGGGGTTAAGGAACACTGAAGCTTTCTTT
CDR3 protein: CASSELSQGLRNTEAFF

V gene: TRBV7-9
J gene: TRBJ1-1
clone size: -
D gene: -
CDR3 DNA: TGTGCCAGCAGCTTGCGACATGATGAAGCTTTCTTT
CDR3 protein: CASSLRHDEAFF

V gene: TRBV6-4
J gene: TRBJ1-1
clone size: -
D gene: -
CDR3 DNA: TGTGCCAGCAGTGGCAGGGGTGCGGACACTGAAGCTTTCTTT
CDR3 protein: CASSGRGADTEAFF

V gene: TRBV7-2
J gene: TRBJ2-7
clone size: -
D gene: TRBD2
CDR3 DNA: TGTGCCAGCAGCTTAGCGAGCGGGAGCTCCTACGAGCAGTACTTC
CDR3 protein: CASSLASGSSYEQYF

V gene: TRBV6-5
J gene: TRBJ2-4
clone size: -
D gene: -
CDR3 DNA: TGTGCCAGCAGATCAGGGGTAGTCAAAAACATTCAGTACTTC
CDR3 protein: CASRSGVVKNIQYF

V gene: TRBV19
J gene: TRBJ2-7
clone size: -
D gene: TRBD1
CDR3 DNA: TGTGCCAGTAGTCTCGGACAGGGGGGTCCCTACGAGCAGTACTTC
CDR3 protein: CASSLGQGGPYEQYF

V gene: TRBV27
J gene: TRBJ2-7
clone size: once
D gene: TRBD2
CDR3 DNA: TGTGCCAGCAGTTTAATTGGACTAGCATCCTACGAGCAGTACTTC
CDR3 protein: CASSLIGLASYEQYF

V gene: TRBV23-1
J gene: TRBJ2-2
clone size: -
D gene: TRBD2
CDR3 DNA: TGCGCCAGCAGTCAAGACCCGGGGGGGGAACCCGGGGAGCTGTTTTTT
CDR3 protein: CASSQDPGGEPGELFF